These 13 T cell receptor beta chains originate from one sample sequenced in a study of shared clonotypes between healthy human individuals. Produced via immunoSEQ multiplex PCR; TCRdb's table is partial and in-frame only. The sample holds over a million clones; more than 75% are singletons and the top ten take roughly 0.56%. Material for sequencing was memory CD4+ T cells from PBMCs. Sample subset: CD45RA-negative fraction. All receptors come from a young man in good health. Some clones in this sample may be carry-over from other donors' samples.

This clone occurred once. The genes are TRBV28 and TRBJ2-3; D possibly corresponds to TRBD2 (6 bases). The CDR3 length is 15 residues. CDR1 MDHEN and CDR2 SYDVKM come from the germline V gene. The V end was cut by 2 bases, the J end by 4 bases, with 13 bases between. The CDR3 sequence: CASSLPSESSDTQYF. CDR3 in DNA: TGTGCCAGCAGTTTACCTAGCGAGAGCTCAGATACGCAGTATTTT.

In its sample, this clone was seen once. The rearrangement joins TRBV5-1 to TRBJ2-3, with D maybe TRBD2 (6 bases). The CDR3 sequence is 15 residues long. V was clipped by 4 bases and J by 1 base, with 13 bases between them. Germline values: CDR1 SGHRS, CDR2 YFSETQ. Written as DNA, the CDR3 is TGCGCCAGCAGCGATGTGGCGGGACGCACAGATACGCAGTATTTT. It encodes CASSDVAGRTDTQYF. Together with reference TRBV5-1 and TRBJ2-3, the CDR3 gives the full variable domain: KAGVTQTPRYLIKTRGQQVTLSCSPISGHRSVSWYQQTPGQGLQFLFEYFSETQRNKGNFPGRFSGRQFSNSRSEMNVSTLELGDSALYLCASSDVAGRTDTQYFGPGTRLTVL.

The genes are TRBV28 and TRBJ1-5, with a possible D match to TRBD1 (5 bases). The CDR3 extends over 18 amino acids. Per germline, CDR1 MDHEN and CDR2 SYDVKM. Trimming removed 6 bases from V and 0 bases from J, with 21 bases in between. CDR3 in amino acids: CASRWMGGFTYSNQPQHF. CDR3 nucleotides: TGTGCCAGCAGGTGGATGGGGGGATTTACTTATAGCAATCAGCCCCAGCATTTT.

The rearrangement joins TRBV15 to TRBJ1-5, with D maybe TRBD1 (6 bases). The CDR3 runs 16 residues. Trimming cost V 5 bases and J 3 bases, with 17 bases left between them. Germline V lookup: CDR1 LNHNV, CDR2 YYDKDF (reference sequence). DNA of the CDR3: TGTGCCACCAGCCCCGGACTGGACAGTCTCAATCAGCCCCAGCATTTT. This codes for CATSPGLDSLNQPQHF.

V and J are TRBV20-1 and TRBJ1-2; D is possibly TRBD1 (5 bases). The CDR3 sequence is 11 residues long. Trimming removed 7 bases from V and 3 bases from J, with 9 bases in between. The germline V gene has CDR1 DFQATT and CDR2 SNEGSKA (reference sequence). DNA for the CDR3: TGCAGTGTCGGGACTCACTATGGCTACACCTTC. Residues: CSVGTHYGYTF.

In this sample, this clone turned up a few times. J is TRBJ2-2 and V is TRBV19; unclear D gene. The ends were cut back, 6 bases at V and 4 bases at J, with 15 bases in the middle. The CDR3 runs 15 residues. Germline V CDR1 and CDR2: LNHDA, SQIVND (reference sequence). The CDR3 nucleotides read TGTGCCAGTAGACCCCAGCTGGGCCCCACCGGGGAGCTGTTTTTT. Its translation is CASRPQLGPTGELFF. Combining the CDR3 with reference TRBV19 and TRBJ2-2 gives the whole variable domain DGGITQSPKYLFRKEGQNVTLSCEQNLNHDAMYWYRQDPGQGLRLIYYSQIVNDFQKGDIAEGYSVSREKKESFPLTVTSAQKNPTAFYLCASRPQLGPTGELFFGEGSRLTVL.

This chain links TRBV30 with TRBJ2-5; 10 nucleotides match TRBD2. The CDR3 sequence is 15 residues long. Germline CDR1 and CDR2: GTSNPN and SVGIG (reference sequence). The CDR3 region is CATDGLAGAPETQYF. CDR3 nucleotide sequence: TGTGCTACCGATGGGCTAGCGGGAGCCCCAGAGACCCAGTACTTC.

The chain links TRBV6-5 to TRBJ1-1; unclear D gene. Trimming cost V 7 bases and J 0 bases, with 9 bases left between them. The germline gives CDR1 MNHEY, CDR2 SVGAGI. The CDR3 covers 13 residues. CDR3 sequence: CASIPKLNTEAFF. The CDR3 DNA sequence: TGTGCCAGCATCCCGAAATTGAACACTGAAGCTTTCTTT.

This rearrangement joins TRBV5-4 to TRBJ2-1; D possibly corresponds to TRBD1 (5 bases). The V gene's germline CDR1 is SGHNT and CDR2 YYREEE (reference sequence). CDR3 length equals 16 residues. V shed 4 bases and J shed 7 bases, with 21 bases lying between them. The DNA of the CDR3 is TGTGCCAGCAGCCAGGAAGGACAATCGACTCGGAATGAGCAGTTCTTC. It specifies CASSQEGQSTRNEQFF.

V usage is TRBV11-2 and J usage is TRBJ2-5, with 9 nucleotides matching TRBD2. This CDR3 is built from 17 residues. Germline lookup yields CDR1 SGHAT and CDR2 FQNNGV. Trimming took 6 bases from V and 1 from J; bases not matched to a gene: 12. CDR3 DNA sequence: TGTGCCAGCAGTGGGGGGTGGGCTAGCGGGACCCAAGAGACCCAGTACTTC. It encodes CASSGGWASGTQETQYF.

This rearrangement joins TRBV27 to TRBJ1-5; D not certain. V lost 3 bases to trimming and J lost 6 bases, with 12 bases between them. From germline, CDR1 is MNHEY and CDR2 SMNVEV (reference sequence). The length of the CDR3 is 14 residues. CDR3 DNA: TGTGCCAGCAGTTTTCGCCGAGAGGGTCAGCCCCAGCATTTT. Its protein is CASSFRREGQPQHF.

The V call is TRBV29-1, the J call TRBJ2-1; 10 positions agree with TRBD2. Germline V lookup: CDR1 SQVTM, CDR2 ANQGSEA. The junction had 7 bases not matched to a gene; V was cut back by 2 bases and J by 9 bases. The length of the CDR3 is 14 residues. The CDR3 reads CSVELAGVRGEQFF. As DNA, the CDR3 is TGCAGCGTTGAACTAGCGGGAGTTAGGGGTGAGCAGTTCTTC.

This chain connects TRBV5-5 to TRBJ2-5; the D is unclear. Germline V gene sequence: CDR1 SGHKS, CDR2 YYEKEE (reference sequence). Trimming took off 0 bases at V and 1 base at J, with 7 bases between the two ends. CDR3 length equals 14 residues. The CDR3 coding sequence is TGTGCCAGCAGCTTGGCGGGCAGCCAAGAGACCCAGTACTTC. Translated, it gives CASSLAGSQETQYF.